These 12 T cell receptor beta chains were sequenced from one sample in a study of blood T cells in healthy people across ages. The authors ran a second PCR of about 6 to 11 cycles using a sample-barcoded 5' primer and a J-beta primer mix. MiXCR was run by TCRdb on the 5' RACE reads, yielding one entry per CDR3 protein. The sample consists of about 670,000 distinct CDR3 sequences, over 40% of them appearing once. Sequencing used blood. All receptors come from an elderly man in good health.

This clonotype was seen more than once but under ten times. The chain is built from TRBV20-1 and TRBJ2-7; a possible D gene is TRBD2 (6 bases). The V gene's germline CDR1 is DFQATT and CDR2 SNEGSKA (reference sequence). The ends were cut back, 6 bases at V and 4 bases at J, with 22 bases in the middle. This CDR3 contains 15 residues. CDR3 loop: CSASRRTVGGYEQYF. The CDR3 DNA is TGCAGTGCCTCCCGCCGTACAGTCGGGGGATACGAGCAGTACTTC.

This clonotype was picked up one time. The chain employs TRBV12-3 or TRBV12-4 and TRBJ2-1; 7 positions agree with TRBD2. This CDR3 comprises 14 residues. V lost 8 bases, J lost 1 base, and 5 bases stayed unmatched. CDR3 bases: TGTGCCAGCGGGGGGGGTGAATCCTACAATGAGCAGTTCTTC. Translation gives CASGGGESYNEQFF.

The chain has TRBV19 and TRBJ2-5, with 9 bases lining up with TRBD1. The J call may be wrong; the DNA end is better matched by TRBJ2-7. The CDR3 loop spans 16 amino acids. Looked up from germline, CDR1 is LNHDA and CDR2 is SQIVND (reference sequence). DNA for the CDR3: TGTGCCAGTAGCTTCTCCCCGGGACAGGGTACCAACGAGCAGTACTTC. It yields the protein CASSFSPGQGTNEQYF.

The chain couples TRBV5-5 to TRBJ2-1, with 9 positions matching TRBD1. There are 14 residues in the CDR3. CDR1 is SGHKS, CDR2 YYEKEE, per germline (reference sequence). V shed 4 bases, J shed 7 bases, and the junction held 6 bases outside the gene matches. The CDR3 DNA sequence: TGTGCCAGCAGCCTGAGGACAGGGGAAAATGAGCAGTTCTTC. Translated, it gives CASSLRTGENEQFF.

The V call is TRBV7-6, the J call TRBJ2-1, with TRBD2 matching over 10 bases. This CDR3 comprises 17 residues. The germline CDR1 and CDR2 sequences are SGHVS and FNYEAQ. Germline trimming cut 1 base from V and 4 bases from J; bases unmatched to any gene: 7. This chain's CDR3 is CASSLVGSGGWYNEQFF. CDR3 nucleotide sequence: TGTGCCAGCAGCTTAGTAGGTAGCGGGGGGTGGTACAATGAGCAGTTCTTC.

The CDR3 reads CASTMGPAGNSPLHF. The CDR3 bases are TGTGCCAGCACCATGGGGCCGGCGGGTAATTCACCCCTCCACTTT. This chain connects TRBV12-3 or TRBV12-4 to TRBJ1-6, with a weak D call TRBD1 (5 bases). The CDR3 contains 15 residues. V was trimmed by 7 bases and J by 6 bases, leaving 16 bases between them.

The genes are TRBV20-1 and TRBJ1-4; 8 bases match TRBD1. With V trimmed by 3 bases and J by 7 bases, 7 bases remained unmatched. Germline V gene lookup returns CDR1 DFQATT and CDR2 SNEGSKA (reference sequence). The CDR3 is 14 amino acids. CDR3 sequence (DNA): TGCAGTGCTAGCCTGACAGGGGCCTCTGAAAAACTGTTTTTT. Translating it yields CSASLTGASEKLFF.

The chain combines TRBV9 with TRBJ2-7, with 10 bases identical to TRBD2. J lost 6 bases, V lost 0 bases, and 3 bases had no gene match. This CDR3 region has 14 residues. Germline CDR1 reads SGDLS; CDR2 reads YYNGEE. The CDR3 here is CASSVGTSGTEQYF. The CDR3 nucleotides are TGTGCCAGCAGCGTAGGAACTAGCGGGACCGAGCAGTACTTC. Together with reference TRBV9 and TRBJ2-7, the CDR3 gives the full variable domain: DSGVTQTPKHLITATGQRVTLRCSPRSGDLSVYWYQQSLDQGLQFLIQYYNGEERAKGNILERFSAQQFPDLHSELNLSSLELGDSALYFCASSVGTSGTEQYFGPGTRLTVT.

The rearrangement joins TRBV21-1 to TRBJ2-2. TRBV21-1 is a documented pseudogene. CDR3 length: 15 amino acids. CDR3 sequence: CASSKAIANDGELFF. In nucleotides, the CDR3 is TGTGCCAGCAGCAAAGCTATCGCAAACGACGGGGAGCTGTTTTTT.

The CDR3 region is CASSYLPGVDDEQYF. CDR3 nucleotide sequence: TGCGCCAGCAGCTACCTACCAGGGGTAGACGACGAGCAGTACTTC. V and J are TRBV5-1 and TRBJ2-7, with a weak D call TRBD1 (6 bases). There are 15 residues in the CDR3. From germline, CDR1 is SGHRS and CDR2 YFSETQ. Deletions cut 3 bases from V and 5 bases from J, with 18 bases between.

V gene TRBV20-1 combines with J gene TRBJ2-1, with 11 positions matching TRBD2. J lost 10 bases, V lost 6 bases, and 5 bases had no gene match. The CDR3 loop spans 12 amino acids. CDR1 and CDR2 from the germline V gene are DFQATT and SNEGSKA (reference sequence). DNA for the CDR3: TGCAGTGCCAGACTAGCGGGACAGGAGCAGTTCTTC. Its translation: CSARLAGQEQFF.

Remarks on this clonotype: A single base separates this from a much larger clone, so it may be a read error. The CDR3 DNA reads TGTGCCAGCAGTGCCTCCCCGGCGGTTAACTCCTACGAGCAGTACTTC. It specifies CASSASPAVNSYEQYF. The chain combines TRBV7-2 with TRBJ2-7, with D unresolved. CDR3 size: 16 residues. Germline V gives CDR1 SGHTA, CDR2 FQGNSA. V dropped 6 bases and J dropped 0 bases, with 18 bases sitting between them.